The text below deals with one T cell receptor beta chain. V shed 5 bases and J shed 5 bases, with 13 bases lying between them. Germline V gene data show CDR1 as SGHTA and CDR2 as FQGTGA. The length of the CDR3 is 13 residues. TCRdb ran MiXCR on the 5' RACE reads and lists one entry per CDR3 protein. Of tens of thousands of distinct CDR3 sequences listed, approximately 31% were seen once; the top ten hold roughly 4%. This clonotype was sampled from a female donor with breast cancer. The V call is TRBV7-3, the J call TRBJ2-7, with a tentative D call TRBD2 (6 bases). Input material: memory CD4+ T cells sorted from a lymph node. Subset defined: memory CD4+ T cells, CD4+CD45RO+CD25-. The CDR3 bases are TGTGCCAGCAGCCCCTTGGGCGGGGACGAGCAGTACTTC. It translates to CASSPLGGDEQYF.